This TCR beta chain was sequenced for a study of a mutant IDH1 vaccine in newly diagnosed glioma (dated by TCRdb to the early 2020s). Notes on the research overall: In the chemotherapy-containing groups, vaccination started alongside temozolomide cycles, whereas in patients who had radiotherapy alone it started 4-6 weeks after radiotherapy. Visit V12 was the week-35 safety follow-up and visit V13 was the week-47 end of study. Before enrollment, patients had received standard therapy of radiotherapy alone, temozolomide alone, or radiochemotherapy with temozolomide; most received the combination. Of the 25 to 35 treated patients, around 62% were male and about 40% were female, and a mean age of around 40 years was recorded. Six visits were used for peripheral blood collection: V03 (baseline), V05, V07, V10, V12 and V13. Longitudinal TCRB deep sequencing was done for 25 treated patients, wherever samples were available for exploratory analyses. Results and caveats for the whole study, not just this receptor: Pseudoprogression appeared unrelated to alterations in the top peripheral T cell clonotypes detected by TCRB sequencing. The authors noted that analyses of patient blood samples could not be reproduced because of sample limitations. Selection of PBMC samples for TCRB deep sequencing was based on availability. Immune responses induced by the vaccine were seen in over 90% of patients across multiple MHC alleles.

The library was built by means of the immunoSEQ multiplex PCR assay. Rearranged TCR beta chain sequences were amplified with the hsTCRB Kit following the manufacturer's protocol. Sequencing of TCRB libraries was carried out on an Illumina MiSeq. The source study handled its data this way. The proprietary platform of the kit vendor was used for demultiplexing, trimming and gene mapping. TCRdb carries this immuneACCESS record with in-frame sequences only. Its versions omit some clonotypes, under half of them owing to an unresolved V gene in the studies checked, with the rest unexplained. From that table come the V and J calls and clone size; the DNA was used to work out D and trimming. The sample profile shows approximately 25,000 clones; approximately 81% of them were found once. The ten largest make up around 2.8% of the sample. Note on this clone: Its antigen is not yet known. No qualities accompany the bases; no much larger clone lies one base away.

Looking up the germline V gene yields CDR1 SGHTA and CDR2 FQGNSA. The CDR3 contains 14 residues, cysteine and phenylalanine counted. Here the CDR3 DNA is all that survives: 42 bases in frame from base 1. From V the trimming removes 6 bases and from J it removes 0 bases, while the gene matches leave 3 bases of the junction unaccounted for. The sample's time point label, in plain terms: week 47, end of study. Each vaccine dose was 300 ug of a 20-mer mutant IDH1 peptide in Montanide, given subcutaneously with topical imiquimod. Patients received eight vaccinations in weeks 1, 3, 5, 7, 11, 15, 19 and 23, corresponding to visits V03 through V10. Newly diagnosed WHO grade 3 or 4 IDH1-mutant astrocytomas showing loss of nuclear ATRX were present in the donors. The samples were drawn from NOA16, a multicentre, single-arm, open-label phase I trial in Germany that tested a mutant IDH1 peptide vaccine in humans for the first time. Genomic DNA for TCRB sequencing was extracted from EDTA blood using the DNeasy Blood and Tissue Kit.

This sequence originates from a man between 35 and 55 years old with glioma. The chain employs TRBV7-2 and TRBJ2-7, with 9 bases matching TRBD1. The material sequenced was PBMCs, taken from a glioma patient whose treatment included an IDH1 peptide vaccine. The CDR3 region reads CASSGTGNSYEQYF. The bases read TGTGCCAGCAGTGGGACAGGGAACTCCTACGAGCAGTACTTC.